The sequence of this TCR beta chain was determined in a study of blood T cells in healthy people across ages. Whole-study context: About one barcoded beta molecule per two T cells was the capture yield of template switching.

Primers used in a second PCR of about 7 to 12 cycles were a sample-barcoded 5' primer and a J-beta primer mix. Every sample gave at least 3 million paired-end reads containing CDR3. A single record per CDR3 protein comes from TCRdb applying MiXCR to the 5' RACE reads. The table shows around 1.5 million distinct CDR3 sequences, with 59% occurring only once. Trimming removed 0 bases from V and 7 bases from J, with 11 bases in between. There are 15 residues in the CDR3. Germline values: CDR1 SGHRS, CDR2 YFSETQ. Study observations and caveats: When one million T cells were used, diversity estimates were thought to be underestimates. Age showed a roughly linear inverse relationship with TCR beta diversity per million T cells.

On this clonotype itself: Its antigen is as yet unknown.

Sequences were obtained from blood. The source of this sequence is a man aged 18-30 years in good health. The V and J genes are TRBV5-1 and TRBJ1-6; D not resolved. The CDR3 nucleotides are TGCGCCAGCAGCTTGGGGCGGGGTAAAAATTCACCCCTCCACTTT. It translates to CASSLGRGKNSPLHF. The variable domain in full, completed from reference TRBV5-1 and TRBJ1-6, reads KAGVTQTPRYLIKTRGQQVTLSCSPISGHRSVSWYQQTPGQGLQFLFEYFSETQRNKGNFPGRFSGRQFSNSRSEMNVSTLELGDSALYLCASSLGRGKNSPLHFGNGTRLTVT.